These 11 T cell receptor beta chains came from one sample sequenced in a study of spatial heterogeneity in lung cancer. Time point in this sample: blood at routine non-recurrence follow-up after resection. In TCRdb, the 5' RACE reads were re-called with MiXCR into one record per CDR3 protein. The sample consists of tens of thousands of distinct CDR3 sequences, approximately 20% of them appearing once. The specimen comprised PBMCs, sampled at follow-up. These receptors were obtained from a male donor with early-stage non-small cell lung cancer.

This clonotype was seen a few times. The rearrangement uses TRBV28 and TRBJ1-1; D not resolved. Per germline, CDR1 MDHEN and CDR2 SYDVKM. The V and J ends lost 2 bases and 0 bases respectively, with 16 bases between them. The CDR3 extends over 17 amino acids. This CDR3 is CASSLKGKVRLNTEAFF. In DNA, the CDR3 is TGTGCCAGCAGTTTAAAGGGTAAGGTCCGGTTGAACACTGAAGCTTTCTTT.

The V call is TRBV20-1, the J call TRBJ2-3; TRBD2 matches 15 bases. This CDR3 spans 19 amino acids. CDR1 is DFQATT, CDR2 SNEGSKA, per germline (reference sequence). Losses at the gene ends were 3 bases for V and 4 bases for J; bases not matched to a gene: 14. CDR3 sequence reads: CSASRTSGRAMGSPDTQYF. CDR3 sequence (DNA): TGCAGTGCTAGCAGGACTAGCGGGAGGGCCATGGGGTCGCCAGATACGCAGTATTTT.

The chain is built from TRBV20-1 and TRBJ1-5; the D gene is possibly TRBD1 (5 bases). V was trimmed by 4 bases and J by 7 bases, leaving 11 bases between them. The CDR3 length is 12 residues. The germline V gene encodes CDR1 DFQATT and CDR2 SNEGSKA (reference sequence). The CDR3 loop is CSATSGSQPQHF. The CDR3 DNA sequence: TGCAGTGCTACTTCAGGGAGCCAGCCCCAGCATTTT.

This clonotype was observed at least ten times. The chain uses TRBV5-6 and TRBJ2-2; no reliable D call. The germline V and J ends were trimmed by 2 bases and 8 bases, with 4 bases remaining between them. CDR1 and CDR2 (germline): SGHDT, YYEEEE. CDR3 length: 11 residues. The chain's CDR3 is CASSLSGELFF. The CDR3 DNA reads as TGTGCCAGCAGCTTATCAGGGGAGCTGTTTTTT.

The genes are TRBV3-1 and TRBJ2-1; D gene uncertain. The CDR3 runs 12 residues. The ends were cut back, 4 bases at V and 4 bases at J, with 5 bases in the middle. Germline V lookup: CDR1 LGHDT, CDR2 YNNKEL (reference sequence). CDR3 nucleotides: TGTGCCAGCAGCCTCCGTTACAATGAGCAGTTCTTC. It codes for CASSLRYNEQFF.

The gene calls are TRBV3-1 and TRBJ1-2, with a weak D call TRBD1 (6 bases). The CDR3 loop spans 17 amino acids. Trimming took 4 bases from V and 7 from J, leaving 25 bases between them. Per the germline V gene, CDR1 is LGHDT and CDR2 is YNNKEL (reference sequence). The DNA of the CDR3 is TGTGCCAGCAGCCCCAAAGTACCTGTCGGGGGCGCTGGTGGCTACACCTTC. This codes for CASSPKVPVGGAGGYTF.

This chain joins TRBV24-1 and TRBJ2-2; D not certain. The CDR3 is 14 residues long. The V end lost 5 bases, the J end lost 1 base, and 7 bases lay between the germline ends. Germline values: CDR1 KGHDR, CDR2 SFDVKD. The CDR3 nucleotides read TGTGCCACCAGTGGTCTTGAGAACACCGGGGAGCTGTTTTTT. As protein: CATSGLENTGELFF.

This clonotype was counted only a few times. V gene TRBV10-3 combines with J gene TRBJ1-1; D is undetermined. The germline V and J ends were trimmed by 3 bases and 3 bases, with 23 bases remaining between them. Germline V gene sequence: CDR1 ENHRY, CDR2 SYGVKD. This CDR3 contains 18 residues. The CDR3 region is CAISEIFEDRTRDTEAFF. The CDR3, as DNA: TGTGCCATCAGTGAAATCTTCGAGGATAGGACGAGGGACACTGAAGCTTTCTTT.

This clonotype was seen only a few times. The chain carries TRBV12-3 or TRBV12-4 and TRBJ2-1; weak D call: TRBD1 (5 bases). V lost 6 bases to trimming and J lost 4 bases, with 19 bases between them. This CDR3 has 16 amino acids. The CDR3 nucleotides are TGTGCCAGCAGCCCCCGCGGCAGGGTCTTATACAATGAGCAGTTCTTC. Translated, it gives CASSPRGRVLYNEQFF.

V gene TRBV6-6 combines with J gene TRBJ2-7; 10 nucleotides line up with TRBD2. The germline gives CDR1 MNHNY, CDR2 SVGAGI (reference sequence). The J segment lost 7 bases and the V segment lost 0 bases, leaving 18 bases of the junction unmatched. This CDR3 spans 19 amino acids. The CDR3 protein is CASSYSGLAGVGRMSEQYF. In nucleotides, the CDR3 is TGTGCCAGCAGTTACTCTGGCCTAGCGGGAGTTGGCCGGATGAGTGAGCAGTACTTC.

The genes are TRBV9 and TRBJ2-3, with 8 bases identical to TRBD1. Germline CDR1 reads SGDLS; CDR2 reads YYNGEE. The CDR3 runs 14 residues. The junction had 3 bases not matched to a gene; V was cut back by 4 bases and J by 2 bases. CDR3 coding DNA: TGTGCCAGCAGCTCTCAGGGGGCCACAGATACGCAGTATTTT. Amino acid sequence: CASSSQGATDTQYF. Together with reference TRBV9 and TRBJ2-3, the CDR3 gives the full variable domain: DSGVTQTPKHLITATGQRVTLRCSPRSGDLSVYWYQQSLDQGLQFLIQYYNGEERAKGNILERFSAQQFPDLHSELNLSSLELGDSALYFCASSSQGATDTQYFGPGTRLTVL.